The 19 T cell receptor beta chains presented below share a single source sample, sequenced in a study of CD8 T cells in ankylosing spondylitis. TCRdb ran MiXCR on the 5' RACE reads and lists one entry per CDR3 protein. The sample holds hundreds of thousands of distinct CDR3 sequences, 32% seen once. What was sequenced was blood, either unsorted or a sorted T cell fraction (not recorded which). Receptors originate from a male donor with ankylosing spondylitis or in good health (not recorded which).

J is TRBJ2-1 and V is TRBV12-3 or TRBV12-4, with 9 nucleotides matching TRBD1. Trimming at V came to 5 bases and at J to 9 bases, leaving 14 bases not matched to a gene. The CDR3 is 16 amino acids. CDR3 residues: CASSLPGQGLLGEQFF. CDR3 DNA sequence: TGTGCCAGCAGTCTTCCGGGACAGGGTTTATTGGGTGAGCAGTTCTTC.

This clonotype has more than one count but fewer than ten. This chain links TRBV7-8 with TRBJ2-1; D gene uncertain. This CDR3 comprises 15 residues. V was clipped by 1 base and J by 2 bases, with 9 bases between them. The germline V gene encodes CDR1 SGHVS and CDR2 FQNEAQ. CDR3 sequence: CASSLVDVTYNEQFF. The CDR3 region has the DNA TGTGCCAGCAGCTTAGTGGACGTCACCTACAATGAGCAGTTCTTC.

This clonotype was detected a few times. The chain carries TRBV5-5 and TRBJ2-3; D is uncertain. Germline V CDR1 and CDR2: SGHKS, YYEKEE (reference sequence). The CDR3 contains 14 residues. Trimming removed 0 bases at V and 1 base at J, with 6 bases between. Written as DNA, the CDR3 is TGTGCCAGCAGCTTGGATCCTGGCACAGATACGCAGTATTTT. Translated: CASSLDPGTDTQYF. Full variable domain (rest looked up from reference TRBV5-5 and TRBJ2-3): DAGVTQSPTHLIKTRGQQVTLRCSPISGHKSVSWYQQVLGQGPQFIFQYYEKEERGRGNFPDRFSARQFPNYSSELNVNALLLGDSALYLCASSLDPGTDTQYFGPGTRLTVL.

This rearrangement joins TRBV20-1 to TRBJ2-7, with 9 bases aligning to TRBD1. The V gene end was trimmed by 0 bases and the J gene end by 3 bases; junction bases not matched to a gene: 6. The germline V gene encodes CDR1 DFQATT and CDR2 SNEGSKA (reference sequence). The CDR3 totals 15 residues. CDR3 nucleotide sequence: TGCAGTGCTAGAGATCAGGGACAGGGAATCTACGAGCAGTACTTC. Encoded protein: CSARDQGQGIYEQYF.

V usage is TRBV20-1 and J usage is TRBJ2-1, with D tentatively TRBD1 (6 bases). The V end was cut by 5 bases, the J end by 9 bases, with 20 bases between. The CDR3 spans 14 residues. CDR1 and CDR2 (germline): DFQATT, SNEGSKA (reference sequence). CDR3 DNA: TGCAGTGCTTTAGATCAAGGGGGTCGGAGTGAGCAGTTCTTC. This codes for CSALDQGGRSEQFF.

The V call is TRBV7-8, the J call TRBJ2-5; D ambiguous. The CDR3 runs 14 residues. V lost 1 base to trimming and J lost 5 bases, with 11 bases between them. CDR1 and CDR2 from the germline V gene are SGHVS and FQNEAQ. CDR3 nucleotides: TGTGCCAGCAGCTTAGGGCCTAGTAGGGAGACCCAGTACTTC. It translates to CASSLGPSRETQYF. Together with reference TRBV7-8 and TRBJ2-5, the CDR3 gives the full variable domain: GAGVSQSPRYKVAKRGQDVALRCDPISGHVSLFWYQQALGQGPEFLTYFQNEAQLDKSGLPSDRFFAERPEGSVSTLKIQRTQQEDSAVYLCASSLGPSRETQYFGPGTRLLVL.

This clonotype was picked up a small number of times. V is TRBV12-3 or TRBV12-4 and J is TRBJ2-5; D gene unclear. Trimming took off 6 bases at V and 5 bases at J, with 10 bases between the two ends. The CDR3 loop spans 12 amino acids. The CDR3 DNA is TGTGCCAGCAGCTTTGACCGGGAGACCCAGTACTTC. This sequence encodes CASSFDRETQYF.

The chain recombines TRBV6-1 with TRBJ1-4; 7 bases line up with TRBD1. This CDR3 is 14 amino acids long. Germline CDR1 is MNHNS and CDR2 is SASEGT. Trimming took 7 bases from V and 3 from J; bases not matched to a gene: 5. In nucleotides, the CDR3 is TGTGCCAGCAAGGCGGGACAGTCTAATGAAAAACTGTTTTTT. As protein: CASKAGQSNEKLFF.

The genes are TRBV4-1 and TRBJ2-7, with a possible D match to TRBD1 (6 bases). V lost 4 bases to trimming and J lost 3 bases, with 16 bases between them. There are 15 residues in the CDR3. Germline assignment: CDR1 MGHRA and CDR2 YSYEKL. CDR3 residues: CASSPSQGKGYEQYF. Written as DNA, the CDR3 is TGCGCCAGCAGCCCCTCACAGGGAAAAGGCTACGAGCAGTACTTC.

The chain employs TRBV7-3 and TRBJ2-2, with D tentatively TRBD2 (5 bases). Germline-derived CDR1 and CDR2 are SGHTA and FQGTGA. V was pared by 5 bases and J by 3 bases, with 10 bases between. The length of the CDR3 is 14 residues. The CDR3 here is CASSPKRDTGELFF. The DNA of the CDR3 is TGTGCCAGCAGCCCAAAGAGGGACACCGGGGAGCTGTTTTTT. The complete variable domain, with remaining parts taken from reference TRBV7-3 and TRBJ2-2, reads GAGVSQTPSNKVTEKGKYVELRCDPISGHTALYWYRQSLGQGPEFLIYFQGTGAADDSGLPNDRFFAVRPEGSVSTLKIQRTERGDSAVYLCASSPKRDTGELFFGEGSRLTVL.

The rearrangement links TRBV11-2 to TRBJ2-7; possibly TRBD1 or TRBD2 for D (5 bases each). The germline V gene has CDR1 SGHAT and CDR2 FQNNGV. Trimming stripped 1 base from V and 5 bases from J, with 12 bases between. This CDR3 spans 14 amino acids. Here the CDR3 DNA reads TGTGCCAGCAGCTTAGCCGTCGGGGACCACGAGCAGTACTTC. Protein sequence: CASSLAVGDHEQYF.

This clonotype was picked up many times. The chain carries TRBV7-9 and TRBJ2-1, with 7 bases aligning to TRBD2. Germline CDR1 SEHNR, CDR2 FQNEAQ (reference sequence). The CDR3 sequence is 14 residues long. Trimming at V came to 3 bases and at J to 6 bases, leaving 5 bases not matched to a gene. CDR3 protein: CASSLAGDLNEQFF. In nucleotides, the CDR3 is TGTGCCAGCAGCTTGGCGGGGGACCTCAATGAGCAGTTCTTC.

The chain's CDR3 is CASSIRPNYGYTF. The CDR3 DNA is TGTGCCAGCAGTATCCGGCCGAACTATGGCTACACCTTC. This chain links TRBV12-3 or TRBV12-4 with TRBJ1-2; D is undetermined. The CDR3 is 13 amino acids. Trimming left V 5 bases short and J 2 bases short, with 9 bases between.

CDR3 in amino acids: CAWRNRGGREQYF. CDR3 DNA sequence: TGTGCCTGGAGAAACAGGGGAGGAAGAGAGCAGTACTTC. The chain employs TRBV30 and TRBJ2-7; possible D gene TRBD1, 7 bases. The CDR3 has 13 residues. V gave up 3 bases and J gave up 7 bases, with 16 bases separating them. CDR1 and CDR2 from the germline V gene are GTSNPN and SVGIG (reference sequence).

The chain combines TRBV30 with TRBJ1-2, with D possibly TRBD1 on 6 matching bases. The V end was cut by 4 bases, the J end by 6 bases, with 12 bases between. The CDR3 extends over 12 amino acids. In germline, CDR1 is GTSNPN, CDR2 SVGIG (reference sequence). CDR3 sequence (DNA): TGTGCCTGGACCCTAGAGGGGGATGGCTACACCTTC. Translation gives CAWTLEGDGYTF.

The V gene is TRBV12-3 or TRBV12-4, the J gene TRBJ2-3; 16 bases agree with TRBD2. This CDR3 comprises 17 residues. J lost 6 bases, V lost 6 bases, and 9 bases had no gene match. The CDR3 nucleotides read TGTGCCAGCAGCCTCGGTCCGGGACTAGCGGGGGGGGATACGCAGTATTTT. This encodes CASSLGPGLAGGDTQYF.

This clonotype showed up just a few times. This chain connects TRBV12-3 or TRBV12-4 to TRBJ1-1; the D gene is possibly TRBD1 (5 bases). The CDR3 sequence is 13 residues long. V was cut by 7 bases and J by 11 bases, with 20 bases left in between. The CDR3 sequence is CASNAGGSAWAFF. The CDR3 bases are TGTGCCAGCAACGCGGGGGGTTCTGCCTGGGCTTTCTTT.

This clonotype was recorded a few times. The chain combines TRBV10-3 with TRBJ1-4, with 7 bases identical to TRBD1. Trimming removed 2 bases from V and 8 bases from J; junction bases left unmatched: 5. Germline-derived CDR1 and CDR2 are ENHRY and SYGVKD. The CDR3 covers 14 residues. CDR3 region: CAISEGQEGEKLFF. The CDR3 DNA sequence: TGTGCCATCAGTGAGGGACAGGAAGGGGAAAAACTGTTTTTT.

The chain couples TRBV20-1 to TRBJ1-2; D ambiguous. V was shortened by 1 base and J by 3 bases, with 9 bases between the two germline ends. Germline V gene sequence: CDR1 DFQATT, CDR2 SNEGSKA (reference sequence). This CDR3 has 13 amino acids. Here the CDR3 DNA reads TGCAGTGCTAGAGGGTCCGAAGACTATGGCTACACCTTC. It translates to CSARGSEDYGYTF.